Below are 18 T cell receptor beta chains sequenced from a single sample in a study of blood T cell repertoires in COVID-19. Assay: immunoSEQ multiplex PCR; the TCRdb copy retains only in-frame clones and omits some. This sample has about 190,000 clones; approximately 91% occur once, and the top ten carry about 2%. Sequences were obtained from peripheral blood. These receptors came from a man in his sixties or seventies with active or convalescent COVID-19.

The chain couples TRBV28 to TRBJ2-2, with 9 bases identical to TRBD1. Germline V lookup: CDR1 MDHEN, CDR2 SYDVKM. J was trimmed by 7 bases and V by 6 bases; bases with no gene match: 9. This CDR3 has 15 residues. The CDR3 loop is CASSLVTGGIGELFF. The DNA for the CDR3 is TGTGCCAGCAGCCTCGTAACAGGGGGCATCGGGGAGCTGTTTTTT. Looking up the rest from reference TRBV28 and TRBJ2-2 gives the full variable domain: DVKVTQSSRYLVKRTGEKVFLECVQDMDHENMFWYRQDPGLGLRLIYFSYDVKMKEKGDIPEGYSVSREKKERFSLILESASTNQTSMYLCASSLVTGGIGELFFGEGSRLTVL.

This clone was seen only once. The chain joins TRBV2 to TRBJ2-1, with 13 bases identical to TRBD2. Germline V lookup: CDR1 SNHLY, CDR2 FYNNEI. CDR3 length equals 16 residues. Trimming removed 5 bases from V and 12 bases from J; junction bases left unmatched: 13. This CDR3 reads CASSPTTSGGALRQFF. The CDR3 DNA sequence: TGTGCCAGCAGTCCTACTACTAGCGGGGGGGCCCTTAGGCAGTTCTTC.

The CDR3 spells CASNRARLAGAPDTQYF. The CDR3 bases are TGTGCCAGCAATCGGGCTCGGCTAGCGGGGGCTCCAGATACGCAGTATTTT. The rearrangement uses TRBV9 and TRBJ2-3; 10 bases map to TRBD2. Trimming at V came to 6 bases and at J to 4 bases, leaving 14 bases not matched to a gene. Germline V gives CDR1 SGDLS, CDR2 YYNGEE. This CDR3 has 17 residues.

J is TRBJ2-7 and V is TRBV6-2 or TRBV6-3, with 12 bases aligning to TRBD1. CDR3 length: 15 residues. With 5 bases clipped from V and 4 bases from J, the junction kept 6 bases outside the gene matches. In germline, CDR1 is MNHEY, CDR2 SVGEGT. The chain's CDR3 is CASSTRDRGRYEQYF. The DNA of the CDR3 is TGTGCCAGCAGTACCCGGGACAGGGGGCGATACGAGCAGTACTTC.

V and J are TRBV5-5 and TRBJ1-5; the match to TRBD1 covers 9 bases. With 4 bases clipped from V and 7 bases from J, the junction kept 6 bases outside the gene matches. Germline V lookup: CDR1 SGHKS, CDR2 YYEKEE (reference sequence). This CDR3 contains 14 residues. CDR3 residues: CASSRTGEEQPQHF. The CDR3 DNA reads TGTGCCAGCAGCCGGACAGGGGAGGAACAGCCCCAGCATTTT.

This clone was picked up one time. V is TRBV18 and J is TRBJ2-3; 7 bases fit TRBD1. The CDR3 consists of 15 residues. After removal of 2 bases from V and 4 bases from J, the junction contained 6 bases not matched to a gene. Germline V gives CDR1 KGHSH, CDR2 LQKENI. The CDR3 loop is CASSPATGYPDTQYF. DNA of the CDR3: TGTGCCAGCTCACCAGCGACAGGGTACCCAGATACGCAGTATTTT.

This clone has only a few counts. The chain uses TRBV7-2 and TRBJ2-7, with 11 bases fitting TRBD1. Germline CDR1 SGHTA, CDR2 FQGNSA. V dropped 4 bases and J dropped 4; count of bases not matched to a gene: 0. The CDR3 sequence is 13 residues long. The CDR3 coding sequence is TGTGCCAGCAGCTGGGACAGGGGGTACGAGCAGTACTTC. The encoded protein is CASSWDRGYEQYF.

The chain combines TRBV19 with TRBJ1-5, with D possibly TRBD1 on 6 matching bases. The germline gives CDR1 LNHDA, CDR2 SQIVND (reference sequence). Trimming took off 8 bases at V and 3 bases at J, with 17 bases between the two ends. The CDR3 runs 15 residues. Written as DNA, the CDR3 is TGTGCCAGTGTAGCCGGGACATTTAACAATCAGCCCCAGCATTTT. It translates to CASVAGTFNNQPQHF.

As for this clone: The sample carries other DNA sequences with the same CDR3. The chain couples TRBV5-1 to TRBJ2-5; 8 bases align to TRBD1. The germline CDR1 and CDR2 sequences are SGHRS and YFSETQ. This CDR3 is 14 amino acids long. The V gene end was trimmed by 4 bases and the J gene end by 2 bases; junction bases not matched to a gene: 4. The CDR3 region is CASSLDRVQETQYF. The CDR3, as DNA: TGCGCCAGCAGCCTGGACAGGGTTCAAGAGACCCAGTACTTC.

This chain joins TRBV5-1 and TRBJ2-7, with 10 bases fitting TRBD2. CDR1 is SGHRS and CDR2 is YFSETQ in the germline V gene. The ends lost 1 base at V and 6 bases at J; junction bases unmatched: 13. The CDR3 has 17 residues. The CDR3: CASSLQGPTLAGAEQYF. The CDR3, as DNA: TGCGCCAGCAGCTTGCAAGGGCCAACGCTAGCGGGAGCCGAGCAGTACTTC.

This sequence joins TRBV7-9 and TRBJ1-4; a weak D match, TRBD1 (6 bases). Germline V lookup: CDR1 SEHNR, CDR2 FQNEAQ (reference sequence). V dropped 5 bases and J dropped 0 bases, with 13 bases sitting between them. This CDR3 has 16 amino acids. CDR3 nucleotide sequence: TGTGCCAGCAGCCCAGGGGTACGCGCAACTAATGAAAAACTGTTTTTT. As protein: CASSPGVRATNEKLFF.

The J gene is TRBJ1-2, the V gene TRBV5-4, with 7 positions matching TRBD1. Trimming at V came to 4 bases and at J to 7 bases, leaving 7 bases not matched to a gene. The germline V gene has CDR1 SGHNT and CDR2 YYREEE (reference sequence). The CDR3 runs to 13 residues. DNA for the CDR3: TGTGCCAGCAGCCCCAGGGGGGCGAGTGGCTACACCTTC. Amino acid sequence: CASSPRGASGYTF.

The chain has TRBV4-3 and TRBJ2-3; tentative D call: TRBD1 (5 bases). Germline CDR1 reads LGHNA; CDR2 reads YSLEER. The CDR3 has 17 amino acids. V shed 0 bases and J shed 5 bases, with 18 bases lying between them. CDR3 DNA: TGCGCCAGCAGCCAAGATCACAGGACACGGGCCGGAGATACGCAGTATTTT. This gives the protein CASSQDHRTRAGDTQYF.

The chain employs TRBV4-3 and TRBJ2-1, with 10 bases fitting TRBD2. The V gene's germline CDR1 is LGHNA and CDR2 YSLEER. Trimming took 1 base from V and 10 from J; bases not matched to a gene: 10. The CDR3 has 16 amino acids. The CDR3 region has the DNA TGCGCCAGCAGCCAAGCGGGGCTAGCGGGAGTAGGGGAGCAGTTCTTC. Encoded protein: CASSQAGLAGVGEQFF.

This chain joins TRBV27 and TRBJ2-1; TRBD1 is a possible D gene (6 bases). Germline V gives CDR1 MNHEY, CDR2 SMNVEV (reference sequence). V lost 2 bases to trimming and J lost 4 bases, with 6 bases between them. This CDR3 comprises 13 residues. CDR3 sequence: CASSLQGYNEQFF. CDR3 DNA sequence: TGTGCCAGCAGTTTACAGGGGTACAATGAGCAGTTCTTC.

The chain couples TRBV28 to TRBJ2-3; possible D gene TRBD1, 6 bases. Per the germline V gene, CDR1 is MDHEN and CDR2 is SYDVKM. CDR3 length: 14 amino acids. The ends were cut back, 7 bases at V and 1 base at J, with 12 bases in the middle. The CDR3 loop is CASKRAGGTDTQYF. The DNA of the CDR3 is TGTGCCAGCAAGAGGGCAGGGGGCACAGATACGCAGTATTTT.

The chain employs TRBV19 and TRBJ2-1; 10 nucleotides agree with TRBD2. J was trimmed by 7 bases and V by 0 bases; bases with no gene match: 9. This CDR3 has 17 amino acids. Germline CDR1 reads LNHDA; CDR2 reads SQIVND (reference sequence). The DNA for the CDR3 is TGTGCCAGTAGTATAGATCCTCGGCTAGCGGGAGCTAATGAGCAGTTCTTC. Translation: CASSIDPRLAGANEQFF.

V is TRBV6-4 and J is TRBJ1-5; no clear D gene. The ends were cut back, 5 bases at V and 4 bases at J, with 9 bases in the middle. The CDR3 has 13 residues. Germline V gene sequence: CDR1 MRHNA, CDR2 SNTAGT. The CDR3 region is CASSPTGNQPQHF. As DNA, the CDR3 is TGTGCCAGCAGTCCTACGGGGAATCAGCCCCAGCATTTT.